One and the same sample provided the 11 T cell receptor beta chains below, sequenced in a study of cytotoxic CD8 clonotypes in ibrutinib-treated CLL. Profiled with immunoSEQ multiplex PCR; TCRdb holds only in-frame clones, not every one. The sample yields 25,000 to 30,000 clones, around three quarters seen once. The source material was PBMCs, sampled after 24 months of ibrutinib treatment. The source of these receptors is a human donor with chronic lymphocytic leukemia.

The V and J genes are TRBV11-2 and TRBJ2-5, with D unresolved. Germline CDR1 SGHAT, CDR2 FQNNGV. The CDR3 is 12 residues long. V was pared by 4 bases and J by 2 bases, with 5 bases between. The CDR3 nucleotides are TGTGCCAGCAGCTGGGATCAAGAGACCCAGTACTTC. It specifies CASSWDQETQYF.

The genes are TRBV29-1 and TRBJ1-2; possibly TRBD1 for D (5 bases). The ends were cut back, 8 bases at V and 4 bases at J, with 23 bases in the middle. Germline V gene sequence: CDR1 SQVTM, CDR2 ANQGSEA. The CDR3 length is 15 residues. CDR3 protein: CSIWDGQDDSYGYTF. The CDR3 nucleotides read TGCAGCATATGGGACGGGCAGGATGATTCCTATGGCTACACCTTC. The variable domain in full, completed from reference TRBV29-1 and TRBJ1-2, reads SAVISQKPSRDICQRGTSLTIQCQVDSQVTMMFWYRQQPGQSLTLIATANQGSEATYESGFVIDKFPISRPNLTFSTLTVSNMSPEDSSIYLCSIWDGQDDSYGYTFGSGTRLTVV.

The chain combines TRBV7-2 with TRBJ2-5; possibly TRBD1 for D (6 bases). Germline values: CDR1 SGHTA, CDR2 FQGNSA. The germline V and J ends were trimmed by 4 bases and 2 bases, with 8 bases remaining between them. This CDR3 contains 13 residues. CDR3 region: CASSSDRQETQYF. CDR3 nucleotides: TGTGCCAGCAGCTCGGACAGACAAGAGACCCAGTACTTC.

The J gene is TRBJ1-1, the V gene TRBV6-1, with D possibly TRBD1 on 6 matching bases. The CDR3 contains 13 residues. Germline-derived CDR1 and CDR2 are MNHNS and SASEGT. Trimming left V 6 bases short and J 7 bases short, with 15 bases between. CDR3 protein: CASRANTGIEAFF. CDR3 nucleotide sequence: TGTGCCAGCAGGGCTAACACAGGGATTGAAGCTTTCTTT.

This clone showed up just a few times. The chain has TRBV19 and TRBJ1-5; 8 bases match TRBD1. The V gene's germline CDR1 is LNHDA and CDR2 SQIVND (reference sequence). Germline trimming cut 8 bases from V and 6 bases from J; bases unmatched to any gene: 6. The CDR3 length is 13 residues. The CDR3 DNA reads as TGTGCCAGTGCGGACAGGGCGGGTCAGCCCCAGCATTTT. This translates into CASADRAGQPQHF.

CDR3 residues: CASSSRQGQWNTEAFF. The DNA of the CDR3 is TGTGCCAGCAGTTCCCGGCAGGGCCAATGGAACACTGAAGCTTTCTTT. The J gene is TRBJ1-1, the V gene TRBV28, with D perhaps matching TRBD1 (5 bases). The CDR3 extends over 16 amino acids. The ends were cut back, 4 bases at V and 1 base at J, with 16 bases in the middle. CDR1 and CDR2 from the germline V gene are MDHEN and SYDVKM. Drawing the rest from reference TRBV28 and TRBJ1-1, the complete variable domain is DVKVTQSSRYLVKRTGEKVFLECVQDMDHENMFWYRQDPGLGLRLIYFSYDVKMKEKGDIPEGYSVSREKKERFSLILESASTNQTSMYLCASSSRQGQWNTEAFFGQGTRLTVV.

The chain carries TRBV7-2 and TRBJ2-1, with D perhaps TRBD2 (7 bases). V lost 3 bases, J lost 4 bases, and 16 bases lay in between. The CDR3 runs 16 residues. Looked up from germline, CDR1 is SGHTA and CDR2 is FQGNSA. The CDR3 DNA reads TGTGCCAGCAGCTTTAATGGGCGGGGGCCTTACAATGAGCAGTTCTTC. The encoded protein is CASSFNGRGPYNEQFF.

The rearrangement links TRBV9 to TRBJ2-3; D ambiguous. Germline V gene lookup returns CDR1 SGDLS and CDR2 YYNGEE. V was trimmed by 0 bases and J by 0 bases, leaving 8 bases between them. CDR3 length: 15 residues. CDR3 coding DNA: TGTGCCAGCAGCGTAGAGGACGGAAGCACAGATACGCAGTATTTT. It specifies CASSVEDGSTDTQYF. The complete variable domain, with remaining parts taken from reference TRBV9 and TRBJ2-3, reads DSGVTQTPKHLITATGQRVTLRCSPRSGDLSVYWYQQSLDQGLQFLIQYYNGEERAKGNILERFSAQQFPDLHSELNLSSLELGDSALYFCASSVEDGSTDTQYFGPGTRLTVL.

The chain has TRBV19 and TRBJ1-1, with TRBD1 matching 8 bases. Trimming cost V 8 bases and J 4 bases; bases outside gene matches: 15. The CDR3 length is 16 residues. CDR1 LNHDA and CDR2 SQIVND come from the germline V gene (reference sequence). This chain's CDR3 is CASHPPGGWKVTEAFF. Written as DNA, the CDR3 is TGTGCCAGTCATCCTCCAGGGGGCTGGAAGGTCACTGAAGCTTTCTTT.

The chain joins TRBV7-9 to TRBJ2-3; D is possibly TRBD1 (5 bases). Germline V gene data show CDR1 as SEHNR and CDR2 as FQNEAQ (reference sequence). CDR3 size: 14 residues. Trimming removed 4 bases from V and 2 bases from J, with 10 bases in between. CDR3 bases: TGTGCCAGCAGCTACAGGACGGCCACAGATACGCAGTATTTT. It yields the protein CASSYRTATDTQYF.

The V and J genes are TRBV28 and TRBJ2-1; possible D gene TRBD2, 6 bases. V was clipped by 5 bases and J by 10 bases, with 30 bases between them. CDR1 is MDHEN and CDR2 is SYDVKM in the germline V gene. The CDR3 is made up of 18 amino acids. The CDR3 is CASSPGVGVIVPRGEQFF. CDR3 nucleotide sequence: TGTGCCAGCAGTCCCGGAGTTGGCGTTATTGTACCCCGGGGGGAGCAGTTCTTC.